The rows below give T cell receptor beta chains drawn from one sample of a study of cytomegalovirus exposure and HLA in healthy donors. The assay was immunoSEQ multiplex PCR, and TCRdb's table has in-frame clones only and misses some. The sample has approximately 150,000 clones, roughly 80% seen once. The material sequenced was PBMCs. These TCRs come from a man between 18 and 35 years old in good health and CMV-seropositive. Both conserved end residues are part of each CDR3. The D gene is left open where the match is weak. Size values are once, few and many counts, or a class for expanded clones, and some rows have none.

size: NA; V: TRBV5-1; J: TRBJ2-1; D: NA; CDR3: CARTGPSWFF; DNA: TGCGCCAGGACAGGTCCCTCGTGGTTCTTC
size: NA; V: TRBV29-1; J: TRBJ2-1; D: NA; CDR3: CSVGSGSRGDEQFF; DNA: TGCAGCGTGGGTAGCGGGTCCAGGGGAGATGAGCAGTTCTTC
size: NA; V: TRBV7-3; J: TRBJ2-1; D: TRBD1; CDR3: CASSSPGTGDGNEQFF; DNA: TGTGCCAGCAGCTCGCCCGGGACAGGGGATGGCAATGAGCAGTTCTTC
size: NA; V: TRBV6-4; J: TRBJ2-3; D: NA; CDR3: CASRPSGGYTDTQYF; DNA: TGTGCCAGCAGACCTAGTGGGGGGTACACAGATACGCAGTATTTT
size: NA; V: TRBV4-3; J: TRBJ2-7; D: TRBD2; CDR3: CASSQTWGGARESPYEQYF; DNA: TGCGCCAGCAGCCAAACTTGGGGGGGAGCGAGGGAGTCCCCCTACGAGCAGTACTTC
size: NA; V: TRBV7-2; J: TRBJ2-5; D: TRBD2; CDR3: CASSALAGWETQYF; DNA: TGTGCCAGCAGCGCCCTAGCGGGATGGGAGACCCAGTACTTC
size: NA; V: TRBV4-3; J: TRBJ1-2; D: NA; CDR3: CASSQTLLKGYGSYTF; DNA: TGCGCCAGCAGCCAAACCTTGCTCAAGGGGTATGGGAGCTACACCTTC
size: NA; V: TRBV11-1; J: TRBJ2-1; D: TRBD2; CDR3: CASSLGTSGMWDEQFF; DNA: TGTGCCAGCAGCTTAGGGACTAGCGGCATGTGGGATGAGCAGTTCTTC
size: once; V: TRBV23-1; J: TRBJ1-2; D: NA; CDR3: CASSQLALGRQPIGYTF; DNA: TGCGCCAGCAGTCAATTAGCATTGGGGAGGCAGCCTATCGGCTACACCTTC
size: NA; V: TRBV7-9; J: TRBJ2-7; D: TRBD1; CDR3: CASSHLDTGGYEQYF; DNA: TGTGCCAGCAGCCACTTAGATACAGGGGGCTACGAGCAGTACTTC
size: few; V: TRBV29-1; J: TRBJ2-3; D: TRBD1; CDR3: CSVSGQGTDTQYF; DNA: TGCAGCGTTAGCGGACAGGGCACAGATACGCAGTATTTT
size: NA; V: TRBV19; J: TRBJ2-7; D: TRBD2; CDR3: CASSIGGTSYEQYF; DNA: TGTGCCAGTAGTATAGGGGGGACTAGCTACGAGCAGTACTTC
size: NA; V: TRBV2; J: TRBJ1-2; D: TRBD1; CDR3: CASRYRDRDGYTF; DNA: TGTGCCAGCAGGTACCGGGACAGGGATGGCTACACCTTC
size: few; V: TRBV6-6; J: TRBJ2-5; D: TRBD1; CDR3: CASSAGTGGMETQYF; DNA: TGTGCCAGCAGTGCTGGGACAGGGGGCATGGAGACCCAGTACTTC
size: NA; V: TRBV30; J: TRBJ2-7; D: NA; CDR3: CAWSVLGNEQYF; DNA: TGTGCCTGGAGTGTACTGGGCAACGAGCAGTACTTC
size: NA; V: TRBV19; J: TRBJ2-7; D: NA; CDR3: CASSIGGSRSDEQYF; DNA: TGTGCCAGTAGTATAGGGGGCAGTCGGAGCGACGAGCAGTACTTC
size: NA; V: TRBV18; J: TRBJ1-4; D: NA; CDR3: CASSKTALGTNEKLFF; DNA: TGTGCCAGCTCCAAGACAGCCTTGGGTACTAATGAAAAACTGTTTTTT
size: NA; V: TRBV2; J: TRBJ2-5; D: TRBD1; CDR3: CASTDGTAEAQYF; DNA: TGTGCCAGCACCGATGGGACAGCGGAGGCCCAGTACTTC
size: NA; V: TRBV6-9; J: TRBJ1-1; D: TRBD1; CDR3: CANPQGRVNTEAFF; DNA: TGTGCCAACCCACAGGGGCGAGTGAACACTGAAGCTTTCTTT
size: NA; V: TRBV5-6; J: TRBJ2-1; D: TRBD2; CDR3: CASSFLTSPNNEQFF; DNA: TGTGCCAGCAGCTTTCTGACTAGCCCTAACAATGAGCAGTTCTTC
size: NA; V: TRBV7-6; J: TRBJ2-5; D: TRBD2; CDR3: CASNSLRGGKNQETQYF; DNA: TGTGCCAGCAACTCTCTTCGGGGGGGGAAAAACCAAGAGACCCAGTACTTC
size: NA; V: TRBV5-1; J: TRBJ2-3; D: TRBD2; CDR3: CASSLSLSSGRDTQYF; DNA: TGCGCCAGCAGCTTGAGTCTGTCTAGCGGGAGGGATACGCAGTATTTT
size: NA; V: TRBV5-1; J: TRBJ1-5; D: NA; CDR3: CASSGKAALGGNQPQHF; DNA: TGCGCCAGCAGCGGAAAGGCGGCTTTAGGTGGCAATCAGCCCCAGCATTTT
size: NA; V: TRBV6-5; J: TRBJ2-1; D: NA; CDR3: CASMSSYNEQFF; DNA: TGTGCCAGCATGAGCTCCTACAATGAGCAGTTCTTC
size: once; V: TRBV6-5; J: TRBJ1-2; D: NA; CDR3: CASSYGGGAYGYTF; DNA: TGTGCCAGCAGTTATGGTGGGGGGGCGTATGGCTACACCTTC
size: NA; V: TRBV4-2; J: TRBJ2-7; D: NA; CDR3: CASSQVISAGAYEQYF; DNA: TGTGCCAGCAGCCAAGTAATCAGCGCCGGGGCCTACGAGCAGTACTTC
size: NA; V: TRBV5-4; J: TRBJ2-2; D: NA; CDR3: CASTLEGTGELFF; DNA: TGTGCCAGCACCTTGGAGGGGACCGGGGAGCTGTTTTTT
size: few; V: TRBV5-8; J: TRBJ2-2; D: TRBD1; CDR3: CASSHGQANTGELFF; DNA: TGTGCCAGCAGCCACGGACAGGCGAACACCGGGGAGCTGTTTTTT
size: NA; V: TRBV11-2; J: TRBJ2-7; D: TRBD1; CDR3: CASSLEDRVYEQYF; DNA: TGTGCCAGCAGCTTAGAGGACAGGGTGTACGAGCAGTACTTC
size: once; V: TRBV5-1; J: TRBJ2-3; D: TRBD2; CDR3: CASSASGTSGSDTQYF; DNA: TGCGCCAGCAGCGCTTCCGGGACTAGTGGTTCAGATACGCAGTATTTT
size: NA; V: TRBV2; J: TRBJ1-2; D: TRBD1; CDR3: CASRVTGTVDFYGYTF; DNA: TGTGCCAGCAGGGTCACCGGGACAGTCGACTTCTATGGCTACACCTTC
size: NA; V: TRBV4-3; J: TRBJ2-7; D: NA; CDR3: CASSQDHVGRDEQYF; DNA: TGCGCCAGCAGCCAAGACCACGTCGGTCGGGACGAGCAGTACTTC
size: NA; V: TRBV7-2; J: TRBJ2-3; D: NA; CDR3: CASSRDTATDTQYF; DNA: TGTGCCAGCAGCCGGGACACCGCCACAGATACGCAGTATTTT
size: NA; V: TRBV27; J: TRBJ2-1; D: TRBD2; CDR3: CASLGAGGQFGEQFF; DNA: TGTGCCAGCCTTGGGGCGGGGGGCCAATTTGGCGAGCAGTTCTTC
size: few; V: TRBV4-1; J: TRBJ1-3; D: TRBD1; CDR3: CASSQRRPQGPYLSGNTIYF; DNA: TGCGCCAGCAGCCAAAGGCGACCACAGGGGCCCTACCTCTCTGGAAACACCATATATTTT
size: few; V: TRBV13; J: TRBJ2-7; D: TRBD2; CDR3: CASSEGRGSSYEQYF; DNA: TGTGCCAGCAGCGAAGGGAGGGGCTCCTCCTACGAGCAGTACTTC
size: NA; V: TRBV27; J: TRBJ2-4; D: NA; CDR3: CASLVVVENIQYF; DNA: TGTGCCAGCCTCGTCGTCGTAGAAAACATTCAGTACTTC
size: once; V: TRBV21-1; J: TRBJ2-3; D: NA; CDR3: CASRIPNVPGDNSTDTQYF; DNA: TGTGCCAGCAGAATCCCAAACGTGCCAGGGGACAATAGCACAGATACGCAGTATTTT
size: NA; V: TRBV10-3; J: TRBJ2-7; D: TRBD1; CDR3: CAIRAGQGFYEQYF; DNA: TGTGCCATCAGGGCCGGACAGGGATTCTACGAGCAGTACTTC
size: NA; V: TRBV4-1; J: TRBJ2-1; D: TRBD2; CDR3: CASSPPRTSGRGVNEQFF; DNA: TGCGCCAGCAGCCCCCCCAGGACTAGCGGGAGAGGGGTCAATGAGCAGTTCTTC
size: once; V: TRBV6-1; J: TRBJ1-5; D: NA; CDR3: CASSDKGNQPQHF; DNA: TGTGCCAGCAGTGATAAGGGGAATCAGCCCCAGCATTTT
size: few; V: TRBV19; J: TRBJ1-2; D: TRBD1; CDR3: CASSKIGTAGYGYTF; DNA: TGTGCCAGTAGTAAGATCGGGACAGCGGGCTATGGCTACACCTTC
size: once; V: TRBV7-3; J: TRBJ2-5; D: TRBD1; CDR3: CASSAGQGETQYF; DNA: TGTGCCAGCAGCGCGGGACAGGGAGAGACCCAGTACTTC
size: once; V: TRBV7-6; J: TRBJ2-7; D: NA; CDR3: CASSLAHSGSRSYEQYF; DNA: TGTGCCAGCAGCTTAGCCCACTCTGGTTCACGGTCCTACGAGCAGTACTTC
size: NA; V: TRBV19; J: TRBJ1-2; D: TRBD1; CDR3: CASTKDRGLDGYTF; DNA: TGTGCCAGTACTAAGGACAGGGGTTTGGATGGCTACACCTTC
size: NA; V: TRBV5-1; J: TRBJ2-2; D: TRBD2; CDR3: CANSPLSGPTGELFF; DNA: TGCGCCAACAGCCCCCTTAGCGGGCCCACCGGGGAGCTGTTTTTT
size: NA; V: TRBV19; J: TRBJ1-5; D: NA; CDR3: CASSISEPPRGSNQPQHF; DNA: TGTGCCAGTAGTATATCTGAACCACCCCGGGGGAGCAATCAGCCCCAGCATTTT
size: NA; V: TRBV7-9; J: TRBJ2-4; D: NA; CDR3: CASSLAFGASEANIQYF; DNA: TGTGCCAGCAGCTTAGCGTTTGGGGCCTCAGAGGCAAACATTCAGTACTTC
size: NA; V: TRBV27; J: TRBJ2-5; D: NA; CDR3: CASSPRRGETQYF; DNA: TGTGCCAGCAGTCCCCGACGGGGAGAGACCCAGTACTTC
size: NA; V: TRBV4-3; J: TRBJ2-2; D: NA; CDR3: CASSQELGDTGELFF; DNA: TGCGCCAGCAGCCAAGAACTGGGAGACACCGGGGAGCTGTTTTTT
size: NA; V: TRBV5-1; J: TRBJ2-7; D: NA; CDR3: CASSLGQDYEQYF; DNA: TGCGCCAGCAGCTTGGGACAAGACTACGAGCAGTACTTC
size: few; V: TRBV10-2; J: TRBJ2-4; D: TRBD1; CDR3: CASKDRVLNIQYF; DNA: TGCGCCAGCAAGGACAGGGTTCTAAACATTCAGTACTTC
size: few; V: TRBV4-1; J: TRBJ2-7; D: TRBD2; CDR3: CASSLVGGNYEQYF; DNA: TGCGCCAGCAGCCTAGTGGGGGGGAACTACGAGCAGTACTTC
size: few; V: TRBV5-1; J: TRBJ1-1; D: TRBD1; CDR3: CASSPDRVNTEAFF; DNA: TGCGCCAGCAGCCCGGACAGGGTGAACACTGAAGCTTTCTTT
size: NA; V: TRBV14; J: TRBJ1-1; D: NA; CDR3: CASSQAGHIEAFF; DNA: TGTGCCAGCAGCCAAGCGGGACATATCGAAGCTTTCTTT